The source of this T cell receptor beta chain is a study of CD8 T cells in Susac syndrome. Study observations and caveats: It was acknowledged in the study that its TCR sequencing and HLA analysis involved a relatively small number of individuals.

Reverse transcription of roughly 0.5 to 1 ug RNA was carried out with random hexamers. Across 54 Vbeta and 13 Jbeta, TCR beta CDR3 was amplified with immunoSEQ multiplex PCR. Using its own MiXCR run on the immunoSEQ multiplex PCR reads, TCRdb lists one record per CDR3 protein. The sample gives more than 150,000 distinct CDR3 sequences, about 91% of which show up once; approximately 0.075% is in the top ten. V dropped 1 base and J dropped 2 bases, with 8 bases sitting between them. This CDR3 has 14 residues. About this clonotype: What it binds is unknown.

The rearrangement uses TRBV12-3 or TRBV12-4 and TRBJ1-1; D may be TRBD1 (5 bases). The receptor's source is a human donor in good health. Material: CD4+ T cells from PBMCs. CDR3 protein: CASSLGQKNTEAFF. CDR3 nucleotides: TGTGCCAGCAGTTTAGGACAGAAAAACACTGAAGCTTTCTTT.